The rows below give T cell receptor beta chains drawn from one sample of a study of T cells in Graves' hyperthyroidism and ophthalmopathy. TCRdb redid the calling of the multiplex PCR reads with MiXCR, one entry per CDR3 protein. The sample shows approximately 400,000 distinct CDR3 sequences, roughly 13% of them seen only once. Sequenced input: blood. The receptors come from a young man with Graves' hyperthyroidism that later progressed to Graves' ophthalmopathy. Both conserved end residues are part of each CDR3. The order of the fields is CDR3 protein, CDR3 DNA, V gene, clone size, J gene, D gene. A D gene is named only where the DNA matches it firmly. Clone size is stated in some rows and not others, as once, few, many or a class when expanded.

CSIEGIPETQYF,TGCAGCATAGAGGGCATTCCCGAGACCCAGTACTTC,TRBV20-1,many,TRBJ2-5,.
CASRREGYSSGNTIYF,TGCGCCAGCAGGCGAGAAGGGTATTCCTCTGGAAACACCATATATTTT,TRBV5-1,few,TRBJ1-3,.
CASNEQGANEQFF,TGTGCCAGCAACGAACAGGGGGCGAATGAGCAGTTCTTC,TRBV12-3/TRBV12-4,few,TRBJ2-1,TRBD1
CSARTSGGQLGKTQYF,TGCAGTGCTAGGACTAGCGGGGGCCAGTTGGGGAAGACTCAGTACTTC,TRBV20-1,few,TRBJ2-5,TRBD2
CASSSRQVNQPQHF,TGTGCCAGCAGTTCGCGACAAGTCAATCAGCCCCAGCATTTT,TRBV12-3/TRBV12-4,many,TRBJ1-5,.
CASSLSGFDQPQHF,TGTGCCAGCAGTTTATCAGGGTTCGATCAGCCCCAGCATTTT,TRBV12-3/TRBV12-4,many,TRBJ1-5,.
CSASGTSGGAVRNEQFF,TGCAGTGCTAGCGGGACTAGCGGGGGGGCAGTCAGAAATGAGCAGTTCTTC,TRBV20-1,many,TRBJ2-1,TRBD2
CAISESRGRATTEAFF,TGTGCCATCAGTGAGTCTCGGGGCAGGGCGACAACTGAAGCTTTCTTT,TRBV10-3,few,TRBJ1-1,.
CASRSTGSGNSPLHF,TGTGCCAGCAGATCCACTGGGTCTGGAAATTCACCCCTCCACTTT,TRBV6-1,few,TRBJ1-6,.
CASSVAPTGSRWENTEAFF,TGTGCCAGCAGCGTAGCCCCGACAGGATCGCGCTGGGAGAACACTGAAGCTTTCTTT,TRBV9,many,TRBJ1-1,.
CASSLGELETYEQYF,TGTGCCAGCAGCTTAGGGGAGTTGGAAACCTACGAGCAGTACTTC,TRBV11-2,many,TRBJ2-7,.
CASSFTLGDTEQFF,TGTGCCAGCAGCTTCACGCTGGGGGATACTGAGCAGTTCTTC,TRBV6-2/TRBV6-3,many,TRBJ2-1,.
CASRTGGAYEQYF,TGTGCCAGCCGGACAGGGGGGGCTTACGAGCAGTACTTC,TRBV28,many,TRBJ2-7,TRBD1
CASSVVPETYEQYF,TGTGCCAGCAGCGTAGTTCCGGAGACCTACGAGCAGTACTTC,TRBV9,few,TRBJ2-7,.
CASSYSYTGGTEAFF,TGTGCCAGCAGTTACTCCTATACAGGGGGCACTGAAGCTTTCTTT,TRBV6-5,many,TRBJ1-1,TRBD1
CSARDASARRTYEQYF,TGCAGTGCTAGAGATGCTAGCGCGAGGCGGACCTACGAGCAGTACTTC,TRBV20-1,many,TRBJ2-7,.
CASSFNPGGTEAFF,TGTGCCAGCAGCTTCAACCCTGGGGGCACTGAAGCTTTCTTT,TRBV7-2,.,TRBJ1-1,.
CASSLSQYYNEQFF,TGTGCCAGCAGTTTATCTCAGTACTACAATGAGCAGTTCTTC,TRBV27,many,TRBJ2-1,.
CASSLNGGSGETQYF,TGTGCCAGCAGCTTAAACGGCGGGTCGGGGGAGACCCAGTACTTC,TRBV7-3,few,TRBJ2-5,.
CANRPGAKNIQYF,TGTGCCAACAGACCCGGGGCCAAAAACATTCAGTACTTC,TRBV5-8,few,TRBJ2-4,.
CASSGQFPSGGVTDTQYF,TGTGCCAGCAGCGGACAGTTCCCTAGCGGGGGTGTTACAGATACGCAGTATTTT,TRBV12-3/TRBV12-4,many,TRBJ2-3,TRBD2
CASSSGLIAYEQYF,TGTGCCAGCAGCTCGGGACTGATTGCCTACGAGCAGTACTTC,TRBV7-9,many,TRBJ2-7,.
CASSLTGTMNTEAFF,TGTGCCAGCAGCTTAACCGGGACCATGAACACTGAAGCTTTCTTT,TRBV7-2,many,TRBJ1-1,.
CASSLPLDYSDNSPLHF,TGTGCCAGCAGTTTACCTCTGGACTACTCTGATAATTCACCCCTCCACTTT,TRBV28,.,TRBJ1-6,.
CASSPRGLGTTNEKLFF,TGTGCCAGCAGCCCCCGGGGACTAGGTACAACTAATGAAAAACTGTTTTTT,TRBV9,.,TRBJ1-4,.
CASSLQGAFYTF,TGTGCCAGCAGTTTGCAGGGGGCCTTCTACACCTTC,TRBV12-3/TRBV12-4,many,TRBJ1-2,TRBD1
CASSQSGGITDTQYF,TGCGCCAGCAGCCAAAGCGGGGGAATTACAGATACGCAGTATTTT,TRBV4-1,few,TRBJ2-3,TRBD2
CASSSSGSGANVLTF,TGTGCTAGCAGCTCCTCGGGCTCTGGGGCCAACGTCCTGACTTTC,TRBV7-7,.,TRBJ2-6,.
CATSDRGHLLDEQFF,TGTGCCACCAGTGATCGGGGACACCTTTTGGATGAGCAGTTCTTC,TRBV24-1,.,TRBJ2-1,.
CASSQDGGVSNSPLHF,TGTGCCAGCAGCCAAGATGGAGGCGTGTCTAATTCACCCCTCCACTTT,TRBV4-2,few,TRBJ1-6,.
CASSLRGEGKGELFF,TGTGCCAGCAGTTTAAGGGGGGAGGGTAAGGGGGAGCTGTTTTTT,TRBV12-3/TRBV12-4,many,TRBJ2-2,.
CASSSRLAGAYHEQFF,TGTGCCAGCAGTTCCCGACTAGCGGGGGCCTACCATGAGCAGTTCTTC,TRBV6-9,.,TRBJ2-1,TRBD2
CASSLQGGLNTGELFF,TGCGCCAGCAGCTTACAAGGGGGCCTGAACACCGGGGAGCTGTTTTTT,TRBV5-1,few,TRBJ2-2,TRBD1
CASRASTGDEKLFF,TGTGCCAGCAGGGCCTCGACAGGGGACGAAAAACTGTTTTTT,TRBV2,many,TRBJ1-4,TRBD1
CASSWPGQGASSPLHF,TGTGCCAGCAGTTGGCCGGGACAGGGGGCTAGTTCACCCCTCCACTTT,TRBV28,.,TRBJ1-6,TRBD1
CASSLGALGTEAFF,TGTGCCAGCAGCTTAGGGGCCCTGGGCACTGAAGCTTTCTTT,TRBV7-8,.,TRBJ1-1,.
CASTKNGLGAEAFF,TGTGCCAGTACCAAAAACGGTTTGGGGGCTGAAGCTTTCTTT,TRBV19,few,TRBJ1-1,.
CASSYSGTEGYGYTF,TGTGCCAGCAGTTACTCGGGGACAGAAGGTTATGGCTACACCTTC,TRBV6-6,many,TRBJ1-2,TRBD1
CASSLEFGYEQYF,TGTGCCAGCAGCTTGGAGTTTGGGTACGAGCAGTACTTC,TRBV5-4,few,TRBJ2-7,.
CASSLSRNLAKNIQYF,TGTGCCAGCAGTTTATCTAGGAACCTAGCCAAAAACATTCAGTACTTC,TRBV27,.,TRBJ2-4,.